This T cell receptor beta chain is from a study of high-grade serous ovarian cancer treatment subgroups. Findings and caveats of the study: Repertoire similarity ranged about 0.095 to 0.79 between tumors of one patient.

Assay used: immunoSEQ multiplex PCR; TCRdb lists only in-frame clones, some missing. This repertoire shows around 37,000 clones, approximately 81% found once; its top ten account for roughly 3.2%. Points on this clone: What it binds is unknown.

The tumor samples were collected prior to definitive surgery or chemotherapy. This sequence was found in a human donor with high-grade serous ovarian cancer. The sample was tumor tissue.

The CDR3 is CASSPPDRRIYEQYF. CDR3 coding DNA: TGTGCCAGCAGCCCCCCCGACAGGAGGATATACGAGCAGTACTTC. This rearrangement joins TRBV7-8 to TRBJ2-7, with TRBD1 as a possible D gene (6 bases). V lost 5 bases to trimming and J lost 4 bases, with 18 bases between them. Germline CDR1 is SGHVS and CDR2 is FQNEAQ. The CDR3 spans 15 residues. The whole variable domain, remainder taken from reference TRBV7-8 and TRBJ2-7, is GAGVSQSPRYKVAKRGQDVALRCDPISGHVSLFWYQQALGQGPEFLTYFQNEAQLDKSGLPSDRFFAERPEGSVSTLKIQRTQQEDSAVYLCASSPPDRRIYEQYFGPGTRLTVT.